The entry that follows covers one T cell receptor (beta chain) sequence. This sample was taken from a study of blood T cell repertoires in COVID-19. Overall study: Material from acute and convalescent COVID-19 was sourced from the United States, Italy and Spain.

In the study's own analysis: Reference gene primer amplification yielded estimated nucleated cell counts. Libraries were prepared by immunoSEQ multiplex PCR; TCRdb keeps only in-frame clonotypes and omits some of them. V, J and clone size are those of that table, while D and trimming were read from the DNA. This sample has some 250,000 clones, with under 95% found just once. Participants, about 18 to 100 years old, spanned fewer than 30 US areas. In assigning cohorts, the study relied on participant-reported clinical history. The CDR3 has 14 amino acids. From germline, CDR1 is SEHNR and CDR2 FQNEAQ (reference sequence). V dropped 0 bases and J dropped 6 bases, with 11 bases sitting between them.

Sequencing was performed on PBMCs or T cells enriched from blood (not recorded which). The V gene is TRBV7-9, the J gene TRBJ1-2; D ambiguous. This receptor was taken from a woman aged 40 to 50 with acute COVID-19. The CDR3 DNA sequence: TGTGCCAGCAGCTTAGCTCCACAGCTACATGGCTACACCTTC. It specifies CASSLAPQLHGYTF.